The 21 T cell receptor beta chains below all came from one sample that was sequenced in a study of T-cell reconstitution after alpha-beta-depleted transplantation in children. Preparation of the TCRbeta library involved a method that used unique molecular identifiers. TCRdb passed the PCR reads through MiXCR, listing each CDR3 protein once. In the table there are about 830,000 distinct CDR3 sequences, 15% to 20% of which are singletons. Here the sequenced sample was PBMCs, mostly from graft donor cells, taken 360 days after TCRalphabeta/CD19-depleted stem cell transplant. These receptors were collected from a male patient aged 10-17 years who had a stem cell transplant for acute lymphoblastic leukemia, so the T cells may come from the graft donor.

The CDR3 here is CASRQERTGELFF. CDR3 DNA sequence: TGTGCCAGCAGACAGGAGAGGACCGGGGAGCTGTTTTTT. The chain couples TRBV2 to TRBJ2-2; D possibly corresponds to TRBD1 (5 bases). CDR1 and CDR2 from the germline V gene are SNHLY and FYNNEI. This CDR3 region has 13 residues. Trimming removed 6 bases at V and 5 bases at J, with 10 bases between.

This clonotype was observed a few times. The rearrangement uses TRBV2 and TRBJ2-5; D is unresolved. Germline CDR1 and CDR2: SNHLY and FYNNEI. The CDR3 runs to 14 residues. V lost 3 bases and J 1 base, leaving 9 bases between the germline ends. CDR3 nucleotide sequence: TGTGCCAGCAGTGAGTCGACTTCCCAAGAGACCCAGTACTTC. Protein sequence: CASSESTSQETQYF. The whole variable domain, filled in from reference TRBV2 and TRBJ2-5, reads EPEVTQTPSHQVTQMGQEVILRCVPISNHLYFYWYRQILGQKVEFLVSFYNNEISEKSEIFDDQFSVERPDGSNFTLKIRSTKLEDSAMYFCASSESTSQETQYFGPGTRLLVL.

The table lists this clonotype with a few counts. The rearrangement joins TRBV18 to TRBJ2-7, with D possibly matching TRBD1 (5 bases). This CDR3 contains 14 residues. Germline CDR1 KGHSH, CDR2 LQKENI. Trimming removed 3 bases from V and 4 bases from J, with 13 bases in between. Written as DNA, the CDR3 is TGTGCCAGCTCACCCCACGTTGACAGTTACGAGCAGTACTTC. As protein: CASSPHVDSYEQYF. The variable domain in full, with the rest retrieved from reference TRBV18 and TRBJ2-7, is NAGVMQNPRHLVRRRGQEARLRCSPMKGHSHVYWYRQLPEEGLKFMVYLQKENIIDESGMPKERFSAEFPKEGPSILRIQQVVRGDSAAYFCASSPHVDSYEQYFGPGTRLTVT.

The chain joins TRBV30 to TRBJ2-2, with a tentative D call TRBD1 (5 bases). Trimming cost V 4 bases and J 5 bases, with 14 bases left between them. This CDR3 comprises 14 residues. CDR1 is GTSNPN and CDR2 is SVGIG in the germline V gene (reference sequence). CDR3 coding DNA: TGTGCCTGGAATTGGGGCATGGGTACCGGGGAGCTGTTTTTT. It specifies CAWNWGMGTGELFF. Full variable domain (rest looked up from reference TRBV30 and TRBJ2-2): SQTIHQWPATLVQPVGSPLSLECTVEGTSNPNLYWYRQAAGRGLQLLFYSVGIGQISSEVPQNLSASRPQDRQFILSSKKLLLSDSGFYLCAWNWGMGTGELFFGEGSRLTVL.

This chain uses TRBV9 with TRBJ2-5, with 9 bases matching TRBD1. The length of the CDR3 is 15 residues. Germline V gene data show CDR1 as SGDLS and CDR2 as YYNGEE. With 3 bases clipped from V and 5 bases from J, the junction kept 8 bases outside the gene matches. The chain's CDR3 is CASSAWTGAGETQYF. The CDR3 nucleotides read TGTGCCAGCAGCGCGTGGACAGGGGCCGGGGAGACCCAGTACTTC.

This clonotype was detected a few times. The chain has TRBV24-1 and TRBJ1-1; no definite D call. V lost 8 bases and J lost 4, with 10 bases in between. The CDR3 has 12 residues. Germline values: CDR1 KGHDR, CDR2 SFDVKD. The CDR3 DNA follows: TGTGCCACCAAGGCGGGCGGCACTGAAGCTTTCTTT. Protein: CATKAGGTEAFF.

This clonotype was picked up a small number of times. The chain joins TRBV10-2 to TRBJ2-1, with unresolved D. The CDR3 runs 14 residues. Germline V gives CDR1 WSHSY, CDR2 SAAADI. V was clipped by 2 bases and J by 2 bases, with 7 bases between them. The CDR3 DNA follows: TGCGCCAGCAGTGAGACCCACGCCTACAATGAGCAGTTCTTC. Its translation is CASSETHAYNEQFF.

V gene TRBV12-5 combines with J gene TRBJ2-5; TRBD2 is a possible D gene (6 bases). The CDR3 contains 15 residues. The V gene's germline CDR1 is LGHNT and CDR2 FRNRAP. V lost 6 bases to trimming and J lost 1 base, with 15 bases between them. The CDR3 DNA reads TGTGCTAGTGGCTCCGGTCTAGCGCCCCAAGAGACCCAGTACTTC. This codes for CASGSGLAPQETQYF.

V is TRBV20-1 and J is TRBJ2-7; 9 bases line up with TRBD2. Germline loops: CDR1 DFQATT, CDR2 SNEGSKA (reference sequence). The V segment lost 7 bases and the J segment 0 bases; nucleotides outside the gene matches: 16. This CDR3 has 17 residues. The chain's CDR3 is CSVPDAGGPRVSYEQYF. The CDR3 coding sequence is TGCAGTGTTCCCGACGCGGGAGGGCCTCGAGTCTCCTACGAGCAGTACTTC.

The chain carries TRBV27 and TRBJ2-7; the match to TRBD2 covers 8 bases. In germline, CDR1 is MNHEY, CDR2 SMNVEV (reference sequence). The CDR3 is made up of 15 amino acids. V lost 5 bases to trimming and J lost 4 bases; unmatched junction nucleotides: 10. The CDR3 coding sequence is TGTGCCAGCAGTCGGCCAGCGGGAGCAGGATACGAGCAGTACTTC. It is translated as CASSRPAGAGYEQYF.

The rearrangement joins TRBV7-3 to TRBJ2-7; D remains unclear. Germline V lookup: CDR1 SGHTA, CDR2 FQGTGA. The germline V and J ends were trimmed by 1 base and 2 bases, with 18 bases remaining between them. The CDR3 is 17 amino acids. Written as DNA, the CDR3 is TGTGCCAGCAGCTTAAGGGTCGGCGGTTTGATAACCTACGAGCAGTACTTC. Its translation: CASSLRVGGLITYEQYF.

The V and J genes are TRBV5-1 and TRBJ2-7; TRBD1 aligns across 7 bases. The CDR3 has 14 residues. The ends lost 7 bases at V and 7 bases at J; junction bases unmatched: 14. The germline gives CDR1 SGHRS, CDR2 YFSETQ. The CDR3 region is CASGRQGPSREQYF. The CDR3 DNA sequence: TGCGCCAGCGGACGACAGGGCCCCTCGAGGGAGCAGTACTTC.

Ten or more counts support this clonotype. The chain employs TRBV20-1 and TRBJ2-3; TRBD2 aligns across 7 bases. The length of the CDR3 is 15 residues. The trim removed 2 bases at V and 3 bases at J, leaving 8 bases unmatched. Germline loops: CDR1 DFQATT, CDR2 SNEGSKA (reference sequence). The CDR3 nucleotides are TGCAGTGCTAGACGAGGCGGGAGTTCAACAGATACGCAGTATTTT. Protein product: CSARRGGSSTDTQYF.

The J gene is TRBJ2-1, the V gene TRBV5-1; 9 positions match TRBD2. Germline values: CDR1 SGHRS, CDR2 YFSETQ. This CDR3 spans 15 amino acids. With 1 base clipped from V and 5 bases from J, the junction kept 4 bases outside the gene matches. CDR3: CASSLSLAGHNEQFF. Here the CDR3 DNA reads TGCGCCAGCAGCTTGTCGCTAGCGGGACACAATGAGCAGTTCTTC.

This clonotype was observed at least ten times. The V gene is TRBV5-1, the J gene TRBJ2-2; 10 bases are shared with TRBD2. The V and J ends lost 0 bases and 11 bases, in that order; junction bases with no gene match: 10. The CDR3 loop spans 16 amino acids. Per the germline V gene, CDR1 is SGHRS and CDR2 is YFSETQ. CDR3 in amino acids: CASSLAGASGSGELFF. CDR3 sequence (DNA): TGCGCCAGCAGCTTGGCAGGCGCTAGCGGGAGCGGCGAGCTGTTTTTT.

This clonotype was picked up many times. This chain links TRBV10-3 with TRBJ2-5; 14 nucleotides match TRBD2. After removal of 2 bases from V and 5 bases from J, the junction contained 7 bases not matched to a gene. This CDR3 is 17 amino acids long. Germline V gene data show CDR1 as ENHRY and CDR2 as SYGVKD. The CDR3 here is CAISEPGLAGGGETQYF. The CDR3 DNA sequence: TGTGCCATCAGTGAGCCAGGACTAGCGGGAGGAGGGGAGACCCAGTACTTC.

V is TRBV7-2 and J is TRBJ2-7; D perhaps matches TRBD1 (5 bases). Germline V gene data show CDR1 as SGHTA and CDR2 as FQGNSA. Trimming pared 5 bases from V and 6 bases from J, leaving 17 bases between. The CDR3 contains 14 residues. CDR3 DNA: TGTGCCAGCAGCCGATGGGGCAGGGCTCGCGAGCAGTACTTC. Translating gives CASSRWGRAREQYF. Full variable domain (missing parts from reference TRBV7-2 and TRBJ2-7): GAGVSQSPSNKVTEKGKDVELRCDPISGHTALYWYRQSLGQGLEFLIYFQGNSAPDKSGLPSDRFSAERTGGSVSTLTIQRTQQEDSAVYLCASSRWGRAREQYFGPGTRLTVT.

The table lists this clonotype with a count of one. The gene calls are TRBV6-2 or TRBV6-3 and TRBJ2-1, with 10 bases fitting TRBD2. The V gene's germline CDR1 is MNHEY and CDR2 SVGEGT. The junction had 10 bases not matched to a gene; V was cut back by 5 bases and J by 6 bases. CDR3 size: 16 residues. The CDR3 spells CASSDLSGRAPNEQFF. CDR3 coding DNA: TGTGCCAGCAGTGATCTAAGCGGGAGGGCCCCCAATGAGCAGTTCTTC.

This clonotype was counted a few times. The chain has TRBV20-1 and TRBJ2-2; a possible D gene is TRBD2 (5 bases). V lost 6 bases, J lost 8 bases, and 13 bases lay in between. This CDR3 has 12 residues. CDR1 and CDR2 from the germline V gene are DFQATT and SNEGSKA (reference sequence). This CDR3 reads CSAPRTSGELFF. DNA for the CDR3: TGCAGTGCCCCCCGGACTTCTGGGGAGCTGTTTTTT.

This chain connects TRBV5-1 to TRBJ2-5; 8 bases are a match to TRBD1. Germline V gene data show CDR1 as SGHRS and CDR2 as YFSETQ. CDR3 length equals 14 residues. Trimming cost V 4 bases and J 1 base; bases outside gene matches: 3. CDR3: CASSQGAGQETQYF. CDR3 DNA sequence: TGCGCCAGCAGCCAGGGGGCTGGCCAAGAGACCCAGTACTTC.

This clonotype was picked up many times. V gene TRBV15 combines with J gene TRBJ2-1; 13 bases match TRBD2. Germline values: CDR1 LNHNV, CDR2 YYDKDF (reference sequence). With V trimmed by 4 bases and J by 3 bases, 9 bases remained unmatched. The CDR3 totals 18 residues. This chain's CDR3 is CATSISGTSGTGYNEQFF. The CDR3 DNA sequence: TGTGCCACCAGCATCTCCGGGACTAGCGGGACCGGCTACAATGAGCAGTTCTTC.